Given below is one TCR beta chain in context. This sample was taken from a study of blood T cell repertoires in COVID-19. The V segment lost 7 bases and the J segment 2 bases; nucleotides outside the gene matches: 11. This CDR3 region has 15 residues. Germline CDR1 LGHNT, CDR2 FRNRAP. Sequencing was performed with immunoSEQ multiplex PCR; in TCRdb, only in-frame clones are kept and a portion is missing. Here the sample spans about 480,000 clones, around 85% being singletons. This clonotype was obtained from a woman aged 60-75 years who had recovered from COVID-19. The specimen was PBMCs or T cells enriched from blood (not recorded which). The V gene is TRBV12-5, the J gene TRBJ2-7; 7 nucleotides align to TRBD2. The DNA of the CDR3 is TGTGCTAGTGCTTCACCGGGGGAGGGAACCTACGAGCAGTACGTC. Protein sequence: CASASPGEGTYEQYV.